Presented here are 32 T cell receptor beta chains from one specimen sequenced in a study of CD8+ T cells in alopecia areata. Treatment: oral pan-JAK inhibitor, 5-10 mg twice daily. Extracted RNA was reverse transcribed, and the resulting cDNA served as sequencing template. Method: immunoSEQ multiplex PCR; TCRdb's copy keeps in-frame clones and lacks some. The data show about 260,000 clones, 60% seen once. The sample here was CD4+ T cells sorted from blood, taken at week 52, from a patient treated with tofacitinib. These receptors all stem from a human donor with alopecia areata.

The chain has TRBV29-1 and TRBJ2-3; TRBD2 matches 8 bases. Losses at the gene ends were 4 bases for V and 4 bases for J; bases not matched to a gene: 4. There are 13 residues in the CDR3. CDR1 is SQVTM and CDR2 is ANQGSEA in the germline V gene. As DNA, the CDR3 is TGCAGCGTTGCACGGGGGGGTTCAGATACGCAGTATTTT. Translated, it gives CSVARGGSDTQYF.

This chain links TRBV27 with TRBJ2-3, with 8 bases matching TRBD1. Trimming cost V 3 bases and J 6 bases; bases outside gene matches: 8. Germline V gene data show CDR1 as MNHEY and CDR2 as SMNVEV (reference sequence). The CDR3 extends over 15 amino acids. CDR3 nucleotides: TGTGCCAGCAGTTTTAGGTCAGGGGGCAGGGATACGCAGTATTTT. Its translation is CASSFRSGGRDTQYF.

This rearrangement joins TRBV29-1 to TRBJ2-7; tentative D call: TRBD1 (5 bases). Per germline, CDR1 SQVTM and CDR2 ANQGSEA. This CDR3 is 14 amino acids long. Deletions cut 3 bases from V and 3 bases from J, with 15 bases between. CDR3 region: CSVDPQGSGYEQYF. In DNA, the CDR3 is TGCAGCGTTGACCCGCAGGGTTCGGGCTACGAGCAGTACTTC.

This clone has only a few counts. This sample also contains other DNA sequences that code for the same CDR3. The CDR3 region is CAWSVGTGNSPLHF. The DNA for the CDR3 is TGTGCCTGGAGTGTCGGGACAGGAAATTCACCCCTCCACTTT. The chain uses TRBV30 and TRBJ1-6; 8 nucleotides match TRBD1. The CDR3 sequence is 14 residues long. V shed 0 bases, J shed 7 bases, and the junction held 2 bases outside the gene matches. The germline gives CDR1 GTSNPN, CDR2 SVGIG (reference sequence).

The chain is built from TRBV5-1 and TRBJ1-6; no clear D gene. The CDR3 has 14 amino acids. Germline loops: CDR1 SGHRS, CDR2 YFSETQ. V lost 4 bases and J 8 bases, leaving 13 bases between the germline ends. Here the CDR3 reads CASSDWGGDSPLHF. DNA of the CDR3: TGCGCCAGCAGCGATTGGGGAGGAGATTCACCCCTCCACTTT. The variable domain in full, with the rest retrieved from reference TRBV5-1 and TRBJ1-6, is KAGVTQTPRYLIKTRGQQVTLSCSPISGHRSVSWYQQTPGQGLQFLFEYFSETQRNKGNFPGRFSGRQFSNSRSEMNVSTLELGDSALYLCASSDWGGDSPLHFGNGTRLTVT.

The chain joins TRBV2 to TRBJ2-3, with D unclear. The CDR3 contains 13 residues. Germline assignment: CDR1 SNHLY and CDR2 FYNNEI. Between the trimmed V and J ends, which lost 4 bases and 5 bases, there was a span of 10 bases. This chain's CDR3 is CASSGHPQDTQYF. For the CDR3, the DNA is TGTGCCAGCAGTGGGCACCCCCAAGATACGCAGTATTTT.

Here the CDR3 DNA reads TGTGCCAGCAGTCGCGGGAGAGGGACAGCCTACGAGCAGTACTTC. This gives the protein CASSRGRGTAYEQYF. This chain joins TRBV6-5 and TRBJ2-7; the D gene could be TRBD1 or TRBD2 (7 bases each). Trimming took off 5 bases at V and 2 bases at J, with 16 bases between the two ends. Per germline, CDR1 MNHEY and CDR2 SVGAGI. CDR3 length: 15 residues.

The count of this clone is one. The chain uses TRBV7-2 and TRBJ2-7, with TRBD2 identical over 7 bases. The germline CDR1 and CDR2 sequences are SGHTA and FQGNSA. The CDR3 covers 13 residues. J was trimmed by 2 bases and V by 6 bases; bases with no gene match: 4. In DNA form, the CDR3 reads TGTGCCAGCAGGCTGGGAGGGACCTACGAGCAGTACTTC. Translation gives CASRLGGTYEQYF.

This clone has just a few counts. The chain links TRBV9 to TRBJ1-3; D call uncertain. This CDR3 region has 13 residues. Germline V lookup: CDR1 SGDLS, CDR2 YYNGEE. Trimming removed 2 bases from V and 0 bases from J, with 3 bases in between. CDR3 protein: CASSVSSGNTIYF. The CDR3 DNA sequence: TGTGCCAGCAGCGTCAGCTCTGGAAACACCATATATTTT.

The rearrangement joins TRBV18 to TRBJ1-2; the D is unclear. CDR1 and CDR2 from the germline V gene are KGHSH and LQKENI. V lost 4 bases and J lost 4, with 10 bases in between. The CDR3 has 13 residues. The CDR3 protein is CASSLPGGYGYTF. The CDR3 bases are TGTGCCAGCTCACTACCCGGAGGCTATGGCTACACCTTC.

The chain couples TRBV25-1 to TRBJ2-3; D perhaps matches TRBD2 (7 bases). This CDR3 spans 17 amino acids. Germline V gives CDR1 MGHDK, CDR2 SYGVNS. Trimming stripped 4 bases from V and 3 bases from J, with 20 bases between. CDR3 sequence reads: CASSVPQGGGNTDTQYF. The CDR3, as DNA: TGTGCCAGCAGTGTCCCCCAGGGCGGGGGCAATACAGATACGCAGTATTTT.

Worth noting for this clone: The sample contains more than one DNA sequence encoding this CDR3. J is TRBJ2-2 and V is TRBV2; weak D call: TRBD1 (5 bases). V was trimmed by 2 bases and J by 2 bases, leaving 9 bases between them. Germline lookup yields CDR1 SNHLY and CDR2 FYNNEI. This CDR3 region has 15 residues. The CDR3 region is CASSEQGPNTGELFF. The CDR3 DNA is TGTGCCAGCAGTGAACAGGGCCCCAACACCGGGGAGCTGTTTTTT. The full variable domain, its missing parts supplied by reference TRBV2 and TRBJ2-2, is EPEVTQTPSHQVTQMGQEVILRCVPISNHLYFYWYRQILGQKVEFLVSFYNNEISEKSEIFDDQFSVERPDGSNFTLKIRSTKLEDSAMYFCASSEQGPNTGELFFGEGSRLTVL.

CDR3 loop: CASRGTGQETQYF. The CDR3, as DNA: TGCGCCAGCAGGGGCACTGGACAAGAGACCCAGTACTTC. This sequence joins TRBV5-1 and TRBJ2-5; the D is unclear. This CDR3 spans 13 amino acids. The ends were cut back, 5 bases at V and 2 bases at J, with 10 bases in the middle. Germline values: CDR1 SGHRS, CDR2 YFSETQ. The full variable domain, rest sourced from reference TRBV5-1 and TRBJ2-5, is KAGVTQTPRYLIKTRGQQVTLSCSPISGHRSVSWYQQTPGQGLQFLFEYFSETQRNKGNFPGRFSGRQFSNSRSEMNVSTLELGDSALYLCASRGTGQETQYFGPGTRLLVL.

V usage is TRBV30 and J usage is TRBJ2-7; no clear D. Trimming stripped 2 bases from V and 12 bases from J, with 14 bases between. Germline V lookup: CDR1 GTSNPN, CDR2 SVGIG (reference sequence). This CDR3 comprises 11 residues. CDR3 DNA sequence: TGTGCCTGGAGTACGTCGGAGTGGGTGTACTTC. This sequence encodes CAWSTSEWVYF.

This chain joins TRBV4-1 and TRBJ2-6; D not resolved. V was clipped by 6 bases and J by 0 bases, with 15 bases between them. Germline-derived CDR1 and CDR2 are MGHRA and YSYEKL. CDR3 length: 17 amino acids. This CDR3 reads CASRDLGIPSGANVLTF. The CDR3 bases are TGCGCCAGCAGGGATCTAGGGATTCCCTCTGGGGCCAACGTCCTGACTTTC.

CDR3 sequence (DNA): TGTGCCAGCAGCCGAAGTCCGGCCTCCGGAAACACCATATATTTT. It translates to CASSRSPASGNTIYF. The gene calls are TRBV7-9 and TRBJ1-3; D unresolved. CDR3 length: 15 amino acids. From germline, CDR1 is SEHNR and CDR2 FQNEAQ (reference sequence). Deletions cut 5 bases from V and 4 bases from J, with 15 bases between.

The gene calls are TRBV10-3 and TRBJ2-2, with 10 bases identical to TRBD1. Trimming cost V 5 bases and J 2 bases; bases outside gene matches: 8. Germline assignment: CDR1 ENHRY and CDR2 SYGVKD. The CDR3 consists of 17 residues. CDR3 sequence reads: CAISQTGGGSNTGELFF. The CDR3 DNA follows: TGTGCCATCAGTCAGACAGGGGGCGGATCAAACACCGGGGAGCTGTTTTTT.

The chain combines TRBV5-1 with TRBJ1-6; D is unresolved. Between the trimmed V and J ends, which lost 1 base and 7 bases, there was a span of 12 bases. This CDR3 spans 15 amino acids. CDR1 and CDR2 from the germline V gene are SGHRS and YFSETQ. CDR3 bases: TGCGCCAGCAGCTTGAACAGAGCAGAGAATTCACCCCTCCACTTT. Its protein is CASSLNRAENSPLHF. The variable domain in full, completed from reference TRBV5-1 and TRBJ1-6, reads KAGVTQTPRYLIKTRGQQVTLSCSPISGHRSVSWYQQTPGQGLQFLFEYFSETQRNKGNFPGRFSGRQFSNSRSEMNVSTLELGDSALYLCASSLNRAENSPLHFGNGTRLTVT.

This clone was seen once. CDR3 nucleotide sequence: TGTGCCTGGAGTCCGCATCGTCACGAGCAGTACTTC. Translated: CAWSPHRHEQYF. The V gene is TRBV30, the J gene TRBJ2-7, with no clear D. V shed 2 bases and J shed 5 bases, with 10 bases lying between them. Per the germline V gene, CDR1 is GTSNPN and CDR2 is SVGIG (reference sequence). The CDR3 sequence is 12 residues long.

The J gene is TRBJ1-5, the V gene TRBV5-1; a possible D gene is TRBD1 (5 bases). Germline-derived CDR1 and CDR2 are SGHRS and YFSETQ. V lost 4 bases, J lost 4 bases, and 9 bases lay in between. The CDR3 consists of 13 residues. For the CDR3, the DNA is TGCGCCAGCAGCCCGGACACAAATCAGCCCCAGCATTTT. It is translated as CASSPDTNQPQHF.

This clone was observed a handful of times. The chain combines TRBV19 with TRBJ2-3; possibly TRBD2 for D (5 bases). V was trimmed by 3 bases and J by 6 bases, leaving 13 bases between them. Per germline, CDR1 LNHDA and CDR2 SQIVND (reference sequence). The CDR3 spans 14 residues. CDR3 nucleotide sequence: TGTGCCAGTAGTATCCCCTTCGGGGTTGATACGCAGTATTTT. Translation gives CASSIPFGVDTQYF.

The chain couples TRBV6-5 to TRBJ2-5, with TRBD1 matching over 9 bases. J was trimmed by 2 bases and V by 6 bases; bases with no gene match: 7. Germline V lookup: CDR1 MNHEY, CDR2 SVGAGI. This CDR3 contains 15 residues. The CDR3 sequence: CASSPGTGLQETQYF. The CDR3 nucleotides are TGTGCCAGCAGCCCCGGGACAGGGCTTCAAGAGACCCAGTACTTC.

J is TRBJ2-5 and V is TRBV19; 12 bases agree with TRBD1. Per germline, CDR1 LNHDA and CDR2 SQIVND (reference sequence). Losses at the gene ends were 7 bases for V and 4 bases for J; bases not matched to a gene: 7. The CDR3 totals 15 residues. CDR3 bases: TGTGCCAGTACCTCCGGGACAGGGGGCGGAGAGACCCAGTACTTC. Its protein is CASTSGTGGGETQYF.

The chain joins TRBV30 to TRBJ2-7; possibly TRBD2 for D (6 bases). This CDR3 is built from 14 residues. The V and J ends lost 0 bases and 7 bases respectively, with 16 bases between them. Looked up from germline, CDR1 is GTSNPN and CDR2 is SVGIG (reference sequence). DNA of the CDR3: TGTGCCTGGAGTGTTTGGGACTCCTTCGGGGAGCAGTACTTC. Translated, it gives CAWSVWDSFGEQYF. The full variable domain, in which reference TRBV30 and TRBJ2-7 provide the parts outside the CDR3, is SQTIHQWPATLVQPVGSPLSLECTVEGTSNPNLYWYRQAAGRGLQLLFYSVGIGQISSEVPQNLSASRPQDRQFILSSKKLLLSDSGFYLCAWSVWDSFGEQYFGPGTRLTVT.

Comments on this clone: This sample also contains other DNA sequences that code for the same CDR3. The chain uses TRBV30 and TRBJ2-1, with D possibly being TRBD1 (6 bases). Germline assignment: CDR1 GTSNPN and CDR2 SVGIG (reference sequence). The CDR3 totals 14 residues. V was pared by 2 bases and J by 0 bases, with 8 bases between. The CDR3 loop reads CAWSTGSSYNEQFF. The CDR3 DNA sequence: TGTGCCTGGAGTACAGGGAGCTCCTACAATGAGCAGTTCTTC.

This chain uses TRBV7-9 with TRBJ2-7; no reliable D call. The CDR3 is 11 residues long. Germline V gene lookup returns CDR1 SEHNR and CDR2 FQNEAQ (reference sequence). Deletions cut 8 bases from V and 6 bases from J, with 11 bases between. CDR3 loop: CASGVAPEQYF. The DNA for the CDR3 is TGTGCCAGCGGGGTAGCACCCGAGCAGTACTTC.

V usage is TRBV6-1 and J usage is TRBJ1-5; D not certain. Germline CDR1 is MNHNS and CDR2 is SASEGT. Trimming left V 8 bases short and J 1 base short, with 15 bases between. CDR3 length: 15 residues. Here the CDR3 DNA reads TGTGCCAGCGGACCGGATACGGAGAGCAATCAGCCCCAGCATTTT. Its protein is CASGPDTESNQPQHF.

The table lists this clone with a few counts. J is TRBJ2-7 and V is TRBV29-1; TRBD2 matches at 8 bases. Per germline, CDR1 SQVTM and CDR2 ANQGSEA. Germline trimming cut 5 bases from V and 9 bases from J; bases unmatched to any gene: 9. The CDR3 loop spans 12 amino acids. The CDR3 protein is CSVSSGIEGQYF. The CDR3 DNA follows: TGCAGCGTTAGTAGCGGGATCGAGGGGCAGTACTTC.

This chain connects TRBV5-1 to TRBJ2-1; possible D gene TRBD1, 6 bases. V lost 1 base, J lost 7 bases, and 9 bases lay in between. The germline gives CDR1 SGHRS, CDR2 YFSETQ. This CDR3 has 13 residues. This chain's CDR3 is CASSLTGLNEQFF. Written as DNA, the CDR3 is TGCGCCAGCAGCTTGACAGGGTTGAATGAGCAGTTCTTC.

J is TRBJ2-7 and V is TRBV2; the D is unclear. Trimming shortened V by 6 bases and J by 6 bases, and 21 bases separated the two germline ends. Germline CDR1 reads SNHLY; CDR2 reads FYNNEI. CDR3 size: 15 residues. The CDR3 protein is CASRDTGSRGGEQYF. The DNA for the CDR3 is TGTGCCAGCAGAGATACCGGGTCCCGAGGTGGCGAGCAGTACTTC.

J is TRBJ1-1 and V is TRBV29-1; D is unclear. The germline CDR1 and CDR2 sequences are SQVTM and ANQGSEA. The CDR3 length is 12 residues. Trimming took 4 bases from V and 4 from J, leaving 10 bases between them. CDR3 region: CSVVPRGTEAFF. The CDR3 coding sequence is TGCAGCGTTGTCCCCCGGGGCACTGAAGCTTTCTTT.

The chain recombines TRBV9 with TRBJ2-3, with TRBD2 matching over 8 bases. J gave up 5 bases and V 2 bases, and 7 bases lay outside the gene matches. CDR3 length: 15 residues. The germline gives CDR1 SGDLS, CDR2 YYNGEE. The chain's CDR3 is CASSVRSGGRDTQYF. For the CDR3, the DNA is TGTGCCAGCAGCGTTCGAAGCGGGGGAAGAGATACGCAGTATTTT.